The 19 T cell receptor beta chains given below trace back to one sample, sequenced in a study of CD8 T cells in Susac syndrome. Random hexamers were used to reverse transcribe about 0.5 to 1 ug of RNA. TCRdb recomputed calls from the immunoSEQ multiplex PCR reads with MiXCR, one row per CDR3 protein. The sample includes 150,000 to 200,000 distinct CDR3 sequences, about 94% of them seen just once. Specimen: CD4+ T cells from PBMCs. Receptors were obtained from a human donor in good health.

The V gene is TRBV29-1, the J gene TRBJ1-4; no firm D call. CDR1 and CDR2 from the germline V gene are SQVTM and ANQGSEA. Trimming took 7 bases from V and 7 from J, leaving 19 bases between them. The length of the CDR3 is 14 residues. CDR3 sequence: CSAGVSLEGEKLFF. The CDR3 region has the DNA TGCAGCGCCGGGGTATCTCTGGAGGGTGAAAAACTGTTTTTT.

The chain has TRBV14 and TRBJ1-6; D might be TRBD1 (6 bases). Germline values: CDR1 SGHDN, CDR2 FVKESK. The ends were cut back, 4 bases at V and 0 bases at J, with 10 bases in the middle. CDR3 length: 16 amino acids. CDR3 amino acids: CASSPQQGSYNSPLHF. The CDR3 coding sequence is TGTGCCAGCAGCCCTCAACAGGGCTCCTATAATTCACCCCTCCACTTT.

CDR3 sequence (DNA): TGTGCCAGCAGCCATCAGGGGATGAACACTGAAGCTTTCTTT. Protein sequence: CASSHQGMNTEAFF. The chain joins TRBV3-1 to TRBJ1-1, with TRBD1 as a possible D gene (6 bases). The CDR3 runs to 14 residues. V shed 3 bases and J shed 0 bases, with 8 bases lying between them. Germline CDR1 and CDR2: LGHDT and YNNKEL (reference sequence).

V gene TRBV20-1 combines with J gene TRBJ1-5; the D is unclear. The V gene lost 3 bases and the J gene lost 1 base, with 13 bases spanning the gap. The CDR3 runs to 15 residues. Germline CDR1 and CDR2: DFQATT and SNEGSKA (reference sequence). The CDR3 nucleotides read TGCAGTGCTAGGGCAGGACTAAACAGCAATCAGCCCCAGCATTTT. It is translated as CSARAGLNSNQPQHF.

The chain couples TRBV9 to TRBJ1-6; 8 bases are shared with TRBD1. Looked up from germline, CDR1 is SGDLS and CDR2 is YYNGEE. The CDR3 spans 15 residues. The V segment lost 3 bases and the J segment 7 bases; nucleotides outside the gene matches: 6. The CDR3 reads CASSALGTGNSPLHF. The CDR3 region has the DNA TGTGCCAGCAGCGCCCTCGGGACAGGCAATTCACCCCTCCACTTT.

V and J are TRBV20-1 and TRBJ2-1; D is possibly TRBD2 (6 bases). CDR1 and CDR2 (germline): DFQATT, SNEGSKA (reference sequence). The CDR3 has 14 residues. Trimming stripped 3 bases from V and 5 bases from J, with 14 bases between. The CDR3 coding sequence is TGCAGTGCTAGTTTGGCGTGGGAGGACAATGAGCAGTTCTTC. Protein sequence: CSASLAWEDNEQFF.

The V gene is TRBV6-1, the J gene TRBJ1-5; 7 nucleotides agree with TRBD1. CDR3 length: 15 amino acids. V trimming: 3 bases; J trimming: 3 bases; junction bases outside the gene matches: 5. The germline CDR1 and CDR2 sequences are MNHNS and SASEGT. The DNA of the CDR3 is TGTGCCAGCAGTGAGGGAACAGGGGACAATCAGCCCCAGCATTTT. Translated: CASSEGTGDNQPQHF.

CDR3 loop: CASSTGLLGVQFF. The DNA for the CDR3 is TGTGCCAGCAGTACGGGTCTCCTCGGGGTGCAGTTCTTC. The chain links TRBV12-3 or TRBV12-4 to TRBJ2-1; D might be TRBD2 (5 bases). The CDR3 length is 13 residues. V was clipped by 5 bases and J by 12 bases, with 17 bases between them.

The chain links TRBV20-1 to TRBJ2-3, with 7 bases that match TRBD2. The CDR3 runs 13 residues. CDR1 is DFQATT, CDR2 SNEGSKA, per germline (reference sequence). With 6 bases clipped from V and 5 bases from J, the junction kept 8 bases outside the gene matches. CDR3 sequence (DNA): TGCAGTGCCACCTTGGTAGCGGGAGATACGCAGTATTTT. Translated: CSATLVAGDTQYF.

The chain uses TRBV20-1 and TRBJ2-1; 7 nucleotides align to TRBD1. V gave up 0 bases and J gave up 4 bases; unmatched junction bases: 12. Germline V gene data show CDR1 as DFQATT and CDR2 as SNEGSKA (reference sequence). The CDR3 consists of 17 residues. The CDR3 DNA reads TGCAGTGCTAGAGATAATTCTCGGACAGGAGGTTACAATGAGCAGTTCTTC. It specifies CSARDNSRTGGYNEQFF.

The sample holds one count of this clonotype. CDR3 coding DNA: TGTGCCAGCAGCTCAGCGGGGGGACCTCCACCGCAGTATTTT. Amino acid sequence: CASSSAGGPPPQYF. The chain joins TRBV7-2 to TRBJ2-3; TRBD2 aligns across 9 bases. CDR3 length equals 14 residues. Germline V gene data show CDR1 as SGHTA and CDR2 as FQGNSA. The J segment lost 10 bases and the V segment lost 4 bases, leaving 9 bases of the junction unmatched.

DNA of the CDR3: TGTGCCAGCACCACTGTCCCCTACAATGAGCAGTTCTTC. Protein: CASTTVPYNEQFF. The chain uses TRBV12-3 or TRBV12-4 and TRBJ2-1; no firm D call. The V end lost 7 bases, the J end lost 2 bases, and 9 bases lay between the germline ends. This CDR3 is built from 13 residues.

The chain employs TRBV3-1 and TRBJ1-1, with TRBD1 identical over 7 bases. Germline values: CDR1 LGHDT, CDR2 YNNKEL (reference sequence). V was pared by 1 base and J by 4 bases, with 3 bases of the junction left unmatched. This CDR3 is 14 amino acids long. As DNA, the CDR3 is TGTGCCAGCAGCCAAGGACAGGGAACCACTGAAGCTTTCTTT. This gives the protein CASSQGQGTTEAFF.

The chain couples TRBV20-1 to TRBJ2-5, with D maybe TRBD2 (6 bases). This CDR3 comprises 14 residues. V shed 5 bases and J shed 1 base, with 14 bases lying between them. From germline, CDR1 is DFQATT and CDR2 SNEGSKA (reference sequence). The chain's CDR3 is CSAYLPGLQETQYF. The CDR3 DNA reads as TGCAGTGCTTACCTGCCGGGACTCCAAGAGACCCAGTACTTC.

The chain employs TRBV20-1 and TRBJ1-5; D remains unclear. The V end lost 3 bases, the J end lost 2 bases, and 11 bases lay between the germline ends. The CDR3 contains 14 residues. Germline CDR1 DFQATT, CDR2 SNEGSKA (reference sequence). The CDR3 here is CSASQYTRNQPQHF. CDR3 nucleotides: TGCAGTGCTAGTCAGTACACCCGCAATCAGCCCCAGCATTTT.

The J gene is TRBJ2-7, the V gene TRBV20-1; D gene uncertain. CDR1 and CDR2 (germline): DFQATT, SNEGSKA (reference sequence). The ends were cut back, 3 bases at V and 0 bases at J, with 9 bases in the middle. The CDR3 covers 13 residues. CDR3 residues: CSASAESSYEQYF. CDR3 sequence (DNA): TGCAGTGCTAGTGCCGAGAGCTCCTACGAGCAGTACTTC.

The CDR3 loop reads CATSRFGTDLNIQYF. CDR3 in DNA: TGTGCCACCAGCAGGTTCGGGACAGACCTAAACATTCAGTACTTC. V is TRBV15 and J is TRBJ2-4, with 7 bases aligning to TRBD1. The trim removed 3 bases at V and 6 bases at J, leaving 8 bases unmatched. The V gene's germline CDR1 is LNHNV and CDR2 YYDKDF (reference sequence). This CDR3 comprises 15 residues.

The chain is built from TRBV28 and TRBJ1-2; TRBD1 is a possible D gene (5 bases). The CDR3 is 14 residues long. Trimming pared 7 bases from V and 4 bases from J, leaving 16 bases between. Germline CDR1 reads MDHEN; CDR2 reads SYDVKM. CDR3 loop: CASKGTGRIYGYTF. The CDR3 DNA reads as TGTGCCAGCAAGGGAACGGGACGGATCTATGGCTACACCTTC.

The chain links TRBV5-4 to TRBJ2-7; 9 bases are shared with TRBD2. The germline V gene has CDR1 SGHNT and CDR2 YYREEE (reference sequence). The CDR3 has 15 amino acids. V dropped 1 base and J dropped 3; count of bases not matched to a gene: 5. CDR3 coding DNA: TGTGCCAGCAGCTTGTCCAGCGGGGGGCTCTACGAGCAGTACTTC. Its protein product is CASSLSSGGLYEQYF.